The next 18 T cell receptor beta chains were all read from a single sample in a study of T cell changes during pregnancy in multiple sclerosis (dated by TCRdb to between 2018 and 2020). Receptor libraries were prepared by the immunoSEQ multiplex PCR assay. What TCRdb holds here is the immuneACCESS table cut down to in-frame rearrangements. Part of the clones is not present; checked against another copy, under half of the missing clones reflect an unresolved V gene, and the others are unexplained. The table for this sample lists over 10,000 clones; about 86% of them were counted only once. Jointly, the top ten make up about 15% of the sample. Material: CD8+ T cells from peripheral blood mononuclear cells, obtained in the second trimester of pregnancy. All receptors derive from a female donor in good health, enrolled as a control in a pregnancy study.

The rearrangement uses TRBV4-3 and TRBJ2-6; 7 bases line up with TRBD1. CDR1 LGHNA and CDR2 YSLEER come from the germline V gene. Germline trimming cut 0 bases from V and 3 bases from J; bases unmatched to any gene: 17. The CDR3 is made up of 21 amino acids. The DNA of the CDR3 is TGCGCCAGCAGCCAAGACTGGGGTCGGGACAGCCTTTTTAGTGGGGCCAACGTCCTGACTTTC. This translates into CASSQDWGRDSLFSGANVLTF.

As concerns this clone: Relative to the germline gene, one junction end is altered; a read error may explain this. CDR3 nucleotides: TGTGCCAGCAGTGAGGGGGGGACCCATTACGCCTTC. It encodes CASSEGGTHYAF. This chain joins TRBV25-1 and TRBJ1-2; TRBD1 is a possible D gene (5 bases). CDR1 is MGHDK and CDR2 is SYGVNS in the germline V gene. This CDR3 comprises 12 residues.

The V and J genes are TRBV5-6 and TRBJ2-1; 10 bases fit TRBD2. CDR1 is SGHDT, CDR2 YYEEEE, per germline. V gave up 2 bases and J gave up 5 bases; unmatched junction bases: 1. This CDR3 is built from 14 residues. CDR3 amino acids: CASSFGTSDNEQFF. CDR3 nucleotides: TGTGCCAGCAGCTTTGGGACTAGCGACAATGAGCAGTTCTTC.

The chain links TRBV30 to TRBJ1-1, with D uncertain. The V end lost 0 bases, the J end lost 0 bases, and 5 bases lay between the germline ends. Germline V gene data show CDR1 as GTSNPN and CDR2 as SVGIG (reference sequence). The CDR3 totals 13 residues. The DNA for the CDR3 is TGTGCCTGGAGTGTACATTTGAACACTGAAGCTTTCTTT. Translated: CAWSVHLNTEAFF.

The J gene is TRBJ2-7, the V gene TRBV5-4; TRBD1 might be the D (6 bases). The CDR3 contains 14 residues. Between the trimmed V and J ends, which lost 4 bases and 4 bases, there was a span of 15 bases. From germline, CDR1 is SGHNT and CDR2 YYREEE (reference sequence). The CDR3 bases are TGTGCCAGCAGCCCAGGGGTGGTGGGGTACGAGCAGTACTTC. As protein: CASSPGVVGYEQYF.

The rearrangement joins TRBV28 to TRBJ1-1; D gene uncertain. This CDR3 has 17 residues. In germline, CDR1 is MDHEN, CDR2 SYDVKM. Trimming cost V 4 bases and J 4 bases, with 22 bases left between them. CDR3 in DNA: TGTGCCAGCAGTTCTGGGCTTGCCCCAGGAGAGGGCACTGAAGCTTTCTTT. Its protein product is CASSSGLAPGEGTEAFF.

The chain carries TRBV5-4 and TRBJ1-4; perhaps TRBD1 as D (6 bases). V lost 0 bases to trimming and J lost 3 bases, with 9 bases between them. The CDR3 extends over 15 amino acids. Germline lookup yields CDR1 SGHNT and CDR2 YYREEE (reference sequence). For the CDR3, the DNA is TGTGCCAGCAGCTTGGGGGGACAATCTAATGAAAAACTGTTTTTT. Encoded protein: CASSLGGQSNEKLFF.

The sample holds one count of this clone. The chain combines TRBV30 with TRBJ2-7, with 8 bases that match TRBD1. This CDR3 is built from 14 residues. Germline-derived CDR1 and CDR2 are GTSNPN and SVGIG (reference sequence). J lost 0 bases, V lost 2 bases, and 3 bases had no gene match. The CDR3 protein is CAWSYTGGSYEQYF. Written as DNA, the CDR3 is TGTGCCTGGAGTTATACAGGGGGCTCCTACGAGCAGTACTTC.

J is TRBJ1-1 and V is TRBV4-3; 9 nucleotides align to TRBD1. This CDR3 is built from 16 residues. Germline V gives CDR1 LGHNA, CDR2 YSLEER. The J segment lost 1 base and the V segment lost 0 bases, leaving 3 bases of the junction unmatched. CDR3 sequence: CASSQDGQGPNTEAFF. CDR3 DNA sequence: TGCGCCAGCAGCCAAGATGGACAGGGGCCGAACACTGAAGCTTTCTTT.

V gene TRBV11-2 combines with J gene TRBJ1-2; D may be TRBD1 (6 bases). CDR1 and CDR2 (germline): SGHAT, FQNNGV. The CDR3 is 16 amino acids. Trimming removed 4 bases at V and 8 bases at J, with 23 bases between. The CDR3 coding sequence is TGTGCCAGCAGCTACGACGACAGGTCTTTCCTAGCCGGCTACACCTTC. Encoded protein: CASSYDDRSFLAGYTF.

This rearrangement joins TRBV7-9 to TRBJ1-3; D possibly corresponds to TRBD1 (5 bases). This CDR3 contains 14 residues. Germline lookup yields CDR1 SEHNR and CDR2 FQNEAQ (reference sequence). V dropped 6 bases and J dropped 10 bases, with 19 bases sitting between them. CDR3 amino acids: CASSQGGALGTIYF. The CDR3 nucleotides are TGTGCCAGCAGTCAAGGCGGGGCTCTTGGGACCATATATTTT.

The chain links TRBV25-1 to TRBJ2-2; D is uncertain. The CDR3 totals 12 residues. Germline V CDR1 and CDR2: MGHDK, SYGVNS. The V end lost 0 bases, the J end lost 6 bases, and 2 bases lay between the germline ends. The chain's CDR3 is CASSEYAGELFF. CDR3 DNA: TGTGCCAGCAGTGAATACGCCGGGGAGCTGTTTTTT.

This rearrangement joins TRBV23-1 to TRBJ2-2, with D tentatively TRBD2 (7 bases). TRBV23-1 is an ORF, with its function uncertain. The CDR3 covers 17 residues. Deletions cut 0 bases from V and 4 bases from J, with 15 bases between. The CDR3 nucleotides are TGCGCCAGCAGTCAATCGAGGGGGGGAATCTCCACCGGGGAGCTGTTTTTT. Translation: CASSQSRGGISTGELFF.

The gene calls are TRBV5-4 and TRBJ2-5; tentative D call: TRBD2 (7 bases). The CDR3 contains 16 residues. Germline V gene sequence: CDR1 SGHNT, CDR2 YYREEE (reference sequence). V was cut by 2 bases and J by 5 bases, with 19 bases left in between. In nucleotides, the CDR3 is TGTGCCAGCAGCTTCGGGGGGCTACTCAGTTTGGAGACCCAGTACTTC. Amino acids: CASSFGGLLSLETQYF.

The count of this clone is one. The CDR3 DNA sequence: TGTGCCAGCAGCTTACAGGACACCGGGGAGCTGTTTTTT. Its protein product is CASSLQDTGELFF. The rearrangement links TRBV5-6 to TRBJ2-2, with D maybe TRBD1 (5 bases). This CDR3 contains 13 residues. V was clipped by 2 bases and J by 3 bases, with 5 bases between them. Germline lookup yields CDR1 SGHDT and CDR2 YYEEEE. The full variable domain, completed using reference TRBV5-6 and TRBJ2-2, is DAGVTQSPTHLIKTRGQQVTLRCSPKSGHDTVSWYQQALGQGPQFIFQYYEEEERQRGNFPDRFSGHQFPNYSSELNVNALLLGDSALYLCASSLQDTGELFFGEGSRLTVL.

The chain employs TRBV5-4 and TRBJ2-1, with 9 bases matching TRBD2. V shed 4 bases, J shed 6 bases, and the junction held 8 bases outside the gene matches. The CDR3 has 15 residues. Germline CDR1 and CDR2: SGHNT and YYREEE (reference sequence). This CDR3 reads CASSPEGLALNEQFF. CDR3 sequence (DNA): TGTGCCAGCAGCCCCGAAGGACTAGCGCTCAATGAGCAGTTCTTC.

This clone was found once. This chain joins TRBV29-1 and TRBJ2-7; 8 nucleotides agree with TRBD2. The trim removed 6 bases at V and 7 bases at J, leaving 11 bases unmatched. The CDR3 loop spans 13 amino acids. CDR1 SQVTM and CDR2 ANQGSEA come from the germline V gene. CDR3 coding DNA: TGCAGCGTGGGAAGACCGGGAGGGCCGGAGCAGTACTTC. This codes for CSVGRPGGPEQYF.

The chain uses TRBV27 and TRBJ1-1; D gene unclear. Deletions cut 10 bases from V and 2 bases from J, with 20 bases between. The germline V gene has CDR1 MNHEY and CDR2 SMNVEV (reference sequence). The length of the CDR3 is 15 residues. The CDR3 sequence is CATASTGMGNTEAFF. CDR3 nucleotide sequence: TGTGCCACCGCCTCTACGGGGATGGGAAACACTGAAGCTTTCTTT.